These 25 T cell receptor beta chains came from one sample sequenced in a study of T cell responses to AZD1222 COVID-19 vaccine. Here immunoSEQ multiplex PCR was the method, and the copy in TCRdb shows in-frame clones only, minus some. The table shows tens of thousands of clones, with approximately 90% occurring only once. Specimen: peripheral blood, collected 28 days after the second AZD1222 dose. The source is an adult who received the AZD1222 COVID-19 vaccine.

The chain combines TRBV6-5 with TRBJ1-6; D ambiguous. V lost 7 bases to trimming and J lost 8 bases, with 15 bases between them. Per germline, CDR1 MNHEY and CDR2 SVGAGI. The CDR3 sequence is 14 residues long. CDR3 nucleotides: TGTGCCAGCAAGAACCGGGAATGGGATTCACCCCTCCACTTT. This codes for CASKNREWDSPLHF.

This chain connects TRBV29-1 to TRBJ2-1; 12 bases map to TRBD2. The V segment lost 3 bases and the J segment 4 bases; nucleotides outside the gene matches: 7. Germline loops: CDR1 SQVTM, CDR2 ANQGSEA. This CDR3 spans 16 amino acids. CDR3 nucleotide sequence: TGCAGCGTTGACACTAGCGGGAGGAATGGATACAATGAGCAGTTCTTC. It yields the protein CSVDTSGRNGYNEQFF.

V and J are TRBV9 and TRBJ2-3, with 12 bases that match TRBD2. Trimming at V came to 0 bases and at J to 5 bases, leaving 4 bases not matched to a gene. This CDR3 is 16 amino acids long. The germline V gene has CDR1 SGDLS and CDR2 YYNGEE. CDR3 bases: TGTGCCAGCAGCGTAGTTTCTAGCGGGAGGGGAGATACGCAGTATTTT. This encodes CASSVVSSGRGDTQYF.

The V gene is TRBV2, the J gene TRBJ2-5, with 11 bases matching TRBD1. Germline values: CDR1 SNHLY, CDR2 FYNNEI. V shed 4 bases and J 3 bases; nucleotides not matched to a gene: 4. The CDR3 runs 15 residues. The CDR3 reads CASSGTGGLKETQYF. The CDR3 DNA reads TGTGCCAGCAGTGGGACAGGGGGCTTGAAAGAGACCCAGTACTTC.

The V and J genes are TRBV5-1 and TRBJ2-4; TRBD1 matches at 7 bases. The CDR3 consists of 17 residues. Germline V CDR1 and CDR2: SGHRS, YFSETQ. J was trimmed by 1 base and V by 1 base; bases with no gene match: 8. In nucleotides, the CDR3 is TGCGCCAGCAGCTTGCCTTTACAGGGGTTTGCCAAAAACATTCAGTACTTC. Translation: CASSLPLQGFAKNIQYF.

This clone occurred once. The V and J genes are TRBV27 and TRBJ1-2; a weak D match, TRBD1 (6 bases). From germline, CDR1 is MNHEY and CDR2 SMNVEV (reference sequence). V lost 5 bases and J lost 6, with 10 bases in between. CDR3 length: 12 amino acids. The CDR3 DNA sequence: TGTGCCAGCAGTAATTACAGGGATGGCTACACCTTC. Translation gives CASSNYRDGYTF.

The rearrangement links TRBV2 to TRBJ2-7; D uncertain. Trimming removed 11 bases from V and 7 bases from J, with 15 bases in between. CDR3 length equals 11 residues. The germline V gene has CDR1 SNHLY and CDR2 FYNNEI. CDR3 amino acids: CALTGLGEQYF. CDR3 sequence (DNA): TGTGCCCTCACGGGCCTTGGTGAGCAGTACTTC.

The chain uses TRBV16 and TRBJ2-2; 8 bases agree with TRBD1. Germline loops: CDR1 KGHSY, CDR2 FQNENV. V lost 4 bases and J lost 0; bases outside the gene matches: 1. The length of the CDR3 is 15 residues. The CDR3 sequence: CASSPDRANTGELFF. The CDR3, as DNA: TGTGCCAGCAGCCCGGACAGGGCGAACACCGGGGAGCTGTTTTTT.

The J gene is TRBJ1-1, the V gene TRBV11-2; D is perhaps TRBD1 (5 bases). CDR1 is SGHAT and CDR2 is FQNNGV in the germline V gene. The CDR3 runs 12 residues. Trimming took 2 bases from V and 10 from J, leaving 11 bases between them. CDR3 bases: TGTGCCAGCAGCTTATCCAGGGTTGGAGCTTTCTTT. Its translation: CASSLSRVGAFF.

V gene TRBV6-2 or TRBV6-3 combines with J gene TRBJ1-1; D perhaps matches TRBD1 (6 bases). With 2 bases removed from V and 4 bases from J, the gap between germline ends came to 8 bases. CDR1 MNHEY and CDR2 SVGEGT come from the germline V gene. The CDR3 extends over 13 amino acids. CDR3 sequence reads: CASSYQGGTEAFF. The CDR3 nucleotides read TGTGCCAGCAGTTACCAAGGGGGCACTGAAGCTTTCTTT.

The rearrangement joins TRBV7-9 to TRBJ2-1; D may be TRBD1 (5 bases). V was trimmed by 3 bases and J by 1 base, leaving 7 bases between them. CDR1 is SEHNR, CDR2 FQNEAQ, per germline (reference sequence). The CDR3 covers 14 residues. The CDR3: CASSLDISYNEQFF. CDR3 DNA sequence: TGTGCCAGCAGCTTGGACATATCCTACAATGAGCAGTTCTTC.

The gene calls are TRBV9 and TRBJ2-2; D perhaps matches TRBD2 (6 bases). Germline V gene data show CDR1 as SGDLS and CDR2 as YYNGEE. The CDR3 consists of 15 residues. Trimming took 4 bases from V and 2 from J, leaving 12 bases between them. CDR3 region: CASSKRGLNTGELFF. CDR3 in DNA: TGTGCCAGCAGCAAAAGGGGACTCAACACCGGGGAGCTGTTTTTT. Full variable domain (missing parts from reference TRBV9 and TRBJ2-2): DSGVTQTPKHLITATGQRVTLRCSPRSGDLSVYWYQQSLDQGLQFLIQYYNGEERAKGNILERFSAQQFPDLHSELNLSSLELGDSALYFCASSKRGLNTGELFFGEGSRLTVL.

V and J are TRBV3-1 (or the pseudogene TRBV3-2) and TRBJ2-5; D call uncertain. CDR1 is LGHDT and CDR2 is YNNKEL in the germline V gene (reference sequence). V was pared by 6 bases and J by 4 bases, with 12 bases between. This CDR3 contains 13 residues. CDR3 sequence reads: CASSRGPSETQYF. DNA of the CDR3: TGTGCCAGCAGTCGCGGACCCTCAGAGACCCAGTACTTC.

CDR3 nucleotide sequence: TGCGCCAGCAGCTTGGGGGGTAGCTCCTACAATGAGCAGTTCTTC. Residues: CASSLGGSSYNEQFF. The gene calls are TRBV5-1 and TRBJ2-1; D gene uncertain. V lost 0 bases and J lost 0, with 7 bases in between. This CDR3 has 15 amino acids. Germline V gives CDR1 SGHRS, CDR2 YFSETQ.

V and J are TRBV4-2 and TRBJ2-3; 8 nucleotides agree with TRBD1. The CDR3 loop spans 17 amino acids. CDR1 LGHNA and CDR2 YNFKEQ come from the germline V gene. J gave up 1 base and V 0 bases, and 6 bases lay outside the gene matches. The CDR3 DNA follows: TGTGCCAGCAGCCAAGATGGCCAGGGGGCTGGCACAGATACGCAGTATTTT. This translates into CASSQDGQGAGTDTQYF.

The chain links TRBV11-2 to TRBJ2-1; a weak D match, TRBD2 (6 bases). The CDR3 is 17 residues long. V lost 1 base and J lost 6, with 19 bases in between. CDR1 is SGHAT, CDR2 FQNNGV, per germline. This CDR3 reads CASSLGGTGVVGNEQFF. DNA of the CDR3: TGTGCCAGCAGCTTAGGGGGGACTGGAGTCGTGGGCAATGAGCAGTTCTTC. The full variable domain, with the rest looked up from reference TRBV11-2 and TRBJ2-1, is EAGVAQSPRYKIIEKRQSVAFWCNPISGHATLYWYQQILGQGPKLLIQFQNNGVVDDSQLPKDRFSAERLKGVDSTLKIQPAKLEDSAVYLCASSLGGTGVVGNEQFFGPGTRLTVL.

The V call is TRBV9, the J call TRBJ2-3; 7 nucleotides align to TRBD2. Germline CDR1 SGDLS, CDR2 YYNGEE. V was pared by 0 bases and J by 0 bases, with 4 bases of the junction left unmatched. The CDR3 length is 16 residues. The CDR3 DNA sequence: TGTGCCAGCAGCGTAGAACCTAGCGGAAGCACAGATACGCAGTATTTT. Amino acids: CASSVEPSGSTDTQYF.

This clone appeared a few times. Here the CDR3 DNA reads TGTGCCAGCAGCCAAGAAGACGTAGACAATGAGCAGTTCTTC. This gives the protein CASSQEDVDNEQFF. The chain uses TRBV3-1 (or the pseudogene TRBV3-2) and TRBJ2-1; D is unresolved. Germline V gene data show CDR1 as LGHDT and CDR2 as YNNKEL (reference sequence). The CDR3 spans 14 residues. The V end was cut by 0 bases, the J end by 5 bases, with 8 bases between.

Written as DNA, the CDR3 is TGTGCCAGCAGCCCTGCGCCTCAGGCAGCCTACGAGCAGTACTTC. It specifies CASSPAPQAAYEQYF. The chain recombines TRBV7-3 with TRBJ2-7; no definite D call. CDR1 SGHTA and CDR2 FQGTGA come from the germline V gene. CDR3 length: 15 residues. The germline V and J ends were trimmed by 5 bases and 2 bases, with 16 bases remaining between them.

The V and J genes are TRBV7-9 and TRBJ1-2; no definite D call. This CDR3 has 15 residues. V lost 5 bases, J lost 2 bases, and 15 bases lay in between. The germline gives CDR1 SEHNR, CDR2 FQNEAQ (reference sequence). The CDR3: CASSPAGGPNYGYTF. CDR3 sequence (DNA): TGTGCCAGCAGCCCGGCAGGAGGCCCGAACTATGGCTACACCTTC.

The J gene is TRBJ2-1, the V gene TRBV10-1; the D is unclear. V was pared by 3 bases and J by 3 bases, with 9 bases between. The CDR3 is 14 amino acids. CDR1 and CDR2 from the germline V gene are WNHNN and SYGVQD (reference sequence). This CDR3 is CASSDTNHYNEQFF. The CDR3 DNA reads as TGCGCCAGCAGTGATACCAACCACTACAATGAGCAGTTCTTC.

The chain is built from TRBV5-5 and TRBJ1-1, with D perhaps TRBD1 (5 bases). This CDR3 contains 15 residues. V was trimmed by 7 bases and J by 0 bases, leaving 16 bases between them. Germline lookup yields CDR1 SGHKS and CDR2 YYEKEE (reference sequence). The CDR3 sequence: CASFRGFPVNTEAFF. CDR3 DNA sequence: TGTGCCAGCTTCCGGGGCTTCCCGGTGAACACTGAAGCTTTCTTT.

This clone was observed a single time. This chain links TRBV28 with TRBJ1-2, with D unresolved. Germline values: CDR1 MDHEN, CDR2 SYDVKM. The CDR3 contains 13 residues. Between the trimmed V and J ends, which lost 7 bases and 1 base, there was a span of 10 bases. The CDR3 spells CASTSGINYGYTF. For the CDR3, the DNA is TGTGCCAGCACGTCGGGGATTAACTATGGCTACACCTTC.

This sequence joins TRBV27 and TRBJ2-1; the D is unclear. Trimming removed 5 bases from V and 15 bases from J, with 17 bases in between. The V gene's germline CDR1 is MNHEY and CDR2 SMNVEV (reference sequence). The CDR3 is made up of 12 amino acids. For the CDR3, the DNA is TGTGCCAGCAGTACAAGGGCCCAATACCCGTTCTTC. Residues: CASSTRAQYPFF.

This sequence joins TRBV28 and TRBJ1-4; 10 bases agree with TRBD1. This CDR3 has 15 amino acids. V lost 4 bases and J lost 6; bases outside the gene matches: 5. The germline V gene encodes CDR1 MDHEN and CDR2 SYDVKM. In DNA form, the CDR3 reads TGTGCCAGCAGTTCGGGACAGGGGCGATATGAAAAACTGTTTTTT. Protein: CASSSGQGRYEKLFF.